This passage covers 24 T cell receptor beta chains from one sample sequenced in a study of blood T cells in healthy people across ages. A second PCR, run for roughly 7 to 11 cycles, used a sample-barcoded 5' primer plus a J-beta primer mix. A single record per CDR3 protein comes from TCRdb applying MiXCR to the 5' RACE reads. The sample contains more than 1.4 million distinct CDR3 sequences, approximately 40% of which appear only once. What was sequenced was blood. The receptor source for this set is a woman aged 18-35 years in good health.

On this clonotype: A much bigger clone sits one base away, suggesting this may be a read error. This chain connects TRBV2 to TRBJ2-7; maybe TRBD1 (6 bases). Germline V lookup: CDR1 SNHLY, CDR2 FYNNEI. V was clipped by 10 bases and J by 7 bases, with 20 bases between them. This CDR3 spans 13 amino acids. The DNA of the CDR3 is TGTGCCAACCGTAGAGAGAGGGACAATGAGCAGTACTTC. Protein product: CANRRERDNEQYF. Complete variable domain (other parts from reference TRBV2 and TRBJ2-7): EPEVTQTPSHQVTQMGQEVILRCVPISNHLYFYWYRQILGQKVEFLVSFYNNEISEKSEIFDDQFSVERPDGSNFTLKIRSTKLEDSAMYFCANRRERDNEQYFGPGTRLTVT.

The CDR3 DNA sequence: TGTGCCACCCGAGAGGGGGGCCCCTACAATGAGCAGTTCTTC. Its protein is CATREGGPYNEQFF. This chain uses TRBV12-3 or TRBV12-4 with TRBJ2-1; possibly TRBD1 or TRBD2 for D (6 bases each). Trimming removed 10 bases at V and 2 bases at J, with 15 bases between. CDR3 length equals 14 residues.

This clonotype was observed a handful of times. The V call is TRBV27, the J call TRBJ2-7; 10 bases are a match to TRBD1. The junction had 6 bases not matched to a gene; V was cut back by 3 bases and J by 7 bases. Germline V gene sequence: CDR1 MNHEY, CDR2 SMNVEV (reference sequence). The CDR3 contains 14 residues. CDR3 protein: CASSLTGGPGEQYF. For the CDR3, the DNA is TGTGCCAGCAGTTTGACAGGGGGCCCGGGGGAGCAGTACTTC.

This clonotype turned up a few times. DNA for the CDR3: TGTGCCTGGAGTGGGGACCCATCCAATGAGCAGTTCTTC. This gives the protein CAWSGDPSNEQFF. The chain joins TRBV30 to TRBJ2-1; perhaps D is TRBD1 or TRBD2 (5 bases each). V gave up 1 base and J gave up 6 bases, with 10 bases separating them. Per germline, CDR1 GTSNPN and CDR2 SVGIG (reference sequence). The length of the CDR3 is 13 residues.

A few counts support this clonotype. The gene calls are TRBV6-5 and TRBJ1-2; TRBD1 aligns across 7 bases. J was trimmed by 4 bases and V by 8 bases; bases with no gene match: 7. The V gene's germline CDR1 is MNHEY and CDR2 SVGAGI. This CDR3 spans 13 amino acids. CDR3 DNA sequence: TGTGCCAGCGGTCCGGACAGGCTCTATGGCTACACCTTC. Translation gives CASGPDRLYGYTF.

Remarks on this clonotype: Mismatch with germline at one junction end may stem from a read error. The chain carries TRBV18 and TRBJ1-2; no firm D call. This CDR3 is 14 amino acids long. Germline loops: CDR1 KGHSH, CDR2 LQKENI. CDR3 protein: CASSPRKTEDGHTF. The DNA for the CDR3 is TGTGCCAGCTCACCGCGAAAGACGGAGGATGGCCACACCTTC. Using reference TRBV18 and TRBJ1-2 for the parts outside the CDR3, the full variable domain is NAGVMQNPRHLVRRRGQEARLRCSPMKGHSHVYWYRQLPEEGLKFMVYLQKENIIDESGMPKERFSAEFPKEGPSILRIQQVVRGDSAAYFCASSPRKTEDGHTFGSGTRLTVV.

This clonotype was detected only a few times. The genes are TRBV9 and TRBJ2-1, with 10 bases matching TRBD2. Per the germline V gene, CDR1 is SGDLS and CDR2 is YYNGEE. This CDR3 comprises 17 residues. J was trimmed by 2 bases and V by 0 bases; bases with no gene match: 5. CDR3 amino acids: CASSVDGSGGAYNEQFF. The CDR3 DNA sequence: TGTGCCAGCAGCGTAGACGGCAGCGGGGGGGCCTACAATGAGCAGTTCTTC.

V gene TRBV7-8 combines with J gene TRBJ2-7; D is uncertain. Per the germline V gene, CDR1 is SGHVS and CDR2 is FQNEAQ. The CDR3 consists of 14 residues. Trimming took off 7 bases at V and 1 base at J, with 14 bases between the two ends. The DNA for the CDR3 is TGTGCCAGCACTTGGGATTCTTATTCCTACGAGCAGTACTTC. Translation: CASTWDSYSYEQYF. Together with reference TRBV7-8 and TRBJ2-7, the CDR3 gives the full variable domain: GAGVSQSPRYKVAKRGQDVALRCDPISGHVSLFWYQQALGQGPEFLTYFQNEAQLDKSGLPSDRFFAERPEGSVSTLKIQRTQQEDSAVYLCASTWDSYSYEQYFGPGTRLTVT.

This clonotype has just a few counts. The CDR3: CSPFFIWVNEQFF. DNA for the CDR3: TGCAGCCCCTTTTTTATATGGGTAAATGAGCAGTTCTTC. The chain combines TRBV20-1 with TRBJ2-1; D remains ambiguous. Germline loops: CDR1 DFQATT, CDR2 SNEGSKA (reference sequence). The CDR3 is 13 residues long.

This clonotype occurred a few times. The rearrangement joins TRBV12-3 or TRBV12-4 to TRBJ2-4; 7 bases align to TRBD1. With the DNA end fitting TRBJ2-7 better, the J assignment may be wrong. The CDR3 is made up of 14 amino acids. CDR3: CASSFGTDTYEQYF. In DNA form, the CDR3 reads TGTGCCAGCAGTTTTGGGACAGACACCTACGAGCAGTACTTC.

This clonotype was seen only a few times. The rearrangement uses TRBV29-1 and TRBJ1-2, with D perhaps matching TRBD1 (6 bases). The V gene lost 1 base and the J gene lost 7 bases, with 10 bases spanning the gap. Germline V gene lookup returns CDR1 SQVTM and CDR2 ANQGSEA. The CDR3 consists of 12 residues. The DNA of the CDR3 is TGCAGCGTTGAAGGCAGGGGCGGTGGCTACACCTTC. This translates into CSVEGRGGGYTF.

CDR3 coding DNA: TGTGCCAGCACCATGGGGTTAAACACCGGGGAGCTGTTTTTT. Encoded protein: CASTMGLNTGELFF. The V and J genes are TRBV27 and TRBJ2-2; D gene uncertain. The V gene lost 7 bases and the J gene lost 2 bases, with 11 bases spanning the gap. The CDR3 length is 14 residues. The germline V gene has CDR1 MNHEY and CDR2 SMNVEV (reference sequence).

This clonotype was observed a handful of times. This chain uses TRBV28 with TRBJ2-6; unclear D gene. The ends were cut back, 5 bases at V and 4 bases at J, with 12 bases in the middle. The CDR3 spans 15 residues. Germline V lookup: CDR1 MDHEN, CDR2 SYDVKM. CDR3 DNA sequence: TGTGCCAGCAGTCACCGGGTTGGGGGGGCCAACGTCCTGACTTTC. Amino acids: CASSHRVGGANVLTF. The full variable domain, in which reference TRBV28 and TRBJ2-6 provide the parts outside the CDR3, is DVKVTQSSRYLVKRTGEKVFLECVQDMDHENMFWYRQDPGLGLRLIYFSYDVKMKEKGDIPEGYSVSREKKERFSLILESASTNQTSMYLCASSHRVGGANVLTFGAGSRLTVL.

J is TRBJ2-3 and V is TRBV5-1; TRBD1 agrees at 7 bases. CDR3 length: 16 residues. Per germline, CDR1 SGHRS and CDR2 YFSETQ. V lost 3 bases, J lost 4 bases, and 11 bases stayed unmatched. CDR3 protein: CASSYYRGPGADTQYF. Written as DNA, the CDR3 is TGCGCCAGCAGCTACTACAGGGGCCCCGGCGCAGATACGCAGTATTTT.

This clonotype was found many times. The chain carries TRBV5-1 and TRBJ1-2; 7 nucleotides line up with TRBD1. The germline V gene has CDR1 SGHRS and CDR2 YFSETQ. J was trimmed by 2 bases and V by 4 bases; bases with no gene match: 5. The CDR3 covers 14 residues. The CDR3 sequence is CASSEKTGNYGYTF. The CDR3 bases are TGCGCCAGCAGCGAGAAGACAGGGAACTATGGCTACACCTTC. Full variable domain (outside the CDR3, taken from reference TRBV5-1 and TRBJ1-2): KAGVTQTPRYLIKTRGQQVTLSCSPISGHRSVSWYQQTPGQGLQFLFEYFSETQRNKGNFPGRFSGRQFSNSRSEMNVSTLELGDSALYLCASSEKTGNYGYTFGSGTRLTVV.

The chain joins TRBV5-6 to TRBJ2-7; D uncertain. CDR1 and CDR2 (germline): SGHDT, YYEEEE. CDR3 size: 14 residues. Trimming removed 0 bases at V and 3 bases at J, with 10 bases between. This CDR3 reads CASSLGFPGYEQYF. CDR3 sequence (DNA): TGTGCCAGCAGCTTGGGGTTCCCTGGCTACGAGCAGTACTTC.

The table lists this clonotype with many counts. The chain combines TRBV12-3 or TRBV12-4 with TRBJ2-1; 10 nucleotides match TRBD1. The CDR3 extends over 15 amino acids. The V segment lost 7 bases and the J segment 6 bases; nucleotides outside the gene matches: 9. CDR3 amino acids: CASISRDRGFNEQFF. The CDR3 DNA is TGTGCCAGCATATCCCGGGACAGGGGTTTCAATGAGCAGTTCTTC.

A few counts support this clonotype. The V call is TRBV19, the J call TRBJ2-1, with a possible D match to TRBD2 (7 bases). With 7 bases removed from V and 8 bases from J, the gap between germline ends came to 15 bases. CDR3 length equals 13 residues. Per the germline V gene, CDR1 is LNHDA and CDR2 is SQIVND (reference sequence). The CDR3 nucleotides read TGTGCCAGTACCCCTGTAGGGGGGGATGAGCAGTTCTTC. Its translation is CASTPVGGDEQFF.

The V call is TRBV15, the J call TRBJ2-1, with 11 bases identical to TRBD1. V shed 10 bases, J shed 8 bases, and the junction held 7 bases outside the gene matches. In germline, CDR1 is LNHNV, CDR2 YYDKDF (reference sequence). The CDR3 length is 13 residues. This CDR3 is CASTGTGGHEQFF. The DNA for the CDR3 is TGTGCCAGTACCGGGACAGGGGGTCATGAGCAGTTCTTC. The variable domain in full, with the rest retrieved from reference TRBV15 and TRBJ2-1, is DAMVIQNPRYQVTQFGKPVTLSCSQTLNHNVMYWYQQKSSQAPKLLFHYYDKDFNNEADTPDNFQSRRPNTSFCFLDIRSPGLGDTAMYLCASTGTGGHEQFFGPGTRLTVL.

This clonotype was detected a few times. V and J are TRBV4-2 and TRBJ2-5; TRBD2 agrees at 11 bases. Germline CDR1 LGHNA, CDR2 YNFKEQ. The CDR3 sequence is 15 residues long. The junction had 6 bases not matched to a gene; V was cut back by 6 bases and J by 3 bases. Here the CDR3 reads CASRLAGDGKETQYF. The CDR3 region has the DNA TGTGCCAGCAGACTAGCGGGGGACGGAAAAGAGACCCAGTACTTC.

This rearrangement joins TRBV10-3 to TRBJ2-1; 10 bases line up with TRBD2. Trimming removed 3 bases from V and 10 bases from J; junction bases left unmatched: 3. The CDR3 loop spans 13 amino acids. Germline CDR1 and CDR2: ENHRY and SYGVKD. The CDR3 nucleotides are TGTGCCATCAGTGAACTAGCGGGATACGAGCAGTTCTTC. Its translation: CAISELAGYEQFF.

This clonotype has just a few counts. The chain recombines TRBV4-1 with TRBJ2-2, with TRBD1 identical over 9 bases. Trimming took 3 bases from V and 4 from J; bases not matched to a gene: 6. The CDR3 has 16 residues. Per germline, CDR1 MGHRA and CDR2 YSYEKL. The CDR3 loop is CASSHDRGKATGELFF. For the CDR3, the DNA is TGCGCCAGCAGCCATGACAGGGGGAAAGCCACCGGGGAGCTGTTTTTT.

The rearrangement uses TRBV6-5 and TRBJ2-5; 9 bases fit TRBD2. Germline V gene data show CDR1 as MNHEY and CDR2 as SVGAGI. The CDR3 has 14 residues. V was clipped by 7 bases and J by 11 bases; unmatched bases: 14. The CDR3 region is CASTRAGGTNEQYF. The CDR3 coding sequence is TGTGCCAGCACGCGAGCGGGGGGTACCAATGAGCAGTACTTC.

The rearrangement uses TRBV27 and TRBJ1-2; maybe TRBD1 (5 bases). Germline values: CDR1 MNHEY, CDR2 SMNVEV (reference sequence). CDR3 length equals 14 residues. The V and J ends lost 4 bases and 7 bases respectively, with 16 bases between them. CDR3 protein: CASSSLGKGPGYTF. The CDR3, as DNA: TGTGCCAGCAGTTCGTTAGGGAAGGGGCCTGGCTACACCTTC.